The 18 T cell receptor beta chains reported below all come from one sample, sequenced in a study of blood T cell repertoires in COVID-19. Sequencing was performed with immunoSEQ multiplex PCR; in TCRdb, only in-frame clones are kept and a portion is missing. Seen here are about 140,000 clones, 75% to 85% observed once, and the top ten hold roughly 4.7%. The sample consisted of peripheral blood. The receptors stem from an elderly woman with active or convalescent COVID-19.

The chain uses TRBV5-1 and TRBJ2-5, with 8 bases aligning to TRBD1. Germline trimming cut 5 bases from V and 5 bases from J; bases unmatched to any gene: 5. The germline CDR1 and CDR2 sequences are SGHRS and YFSETQ. CDR3 length: 13 residues. The CDR3 loop is CASRPDRVETQYF. CDR3 bases: TGCGCCAGCAGACCGGACAGGGTTGAGACCCAGTACTTC.

V gene TRBV2 combines with J gene TRBJ2-7; unclear D gene. The CDR3 is 13 amino acids. CDR1 SNHLY and CDR2 FYNNEI come from the germline V gene. The V gene lost 6 bases and the J gene lost 2 bases, with 11 bases spanning the gap. This CDR3 is CASSQASAYEQYF. In DNA form, the CDR3 reads TGTGCCAGCAGCCAAGCTTCGGCCTACGAGCAGTACTTC.

The J gene is TRBJ1-1, the V gene TRBV12-3 or TRBV12-4; D gene uncertain. The length of the CDR3 is 11 residues. Trimming cost V 5 bases and J 4 bases, with 5 bases left between them. The CDR3 sequence: CASSVFTEAFF. The CDR3, as DNA: TGTGCCAGCAGTGTATTCACTGAAGCTTTCTTT.

This clone was seen at least ten times. The chain couples TRBV21-1 to TRBJ1-2; TRBD1 is the table's D call and was not checked against the DNA. TRBV21-1 is a pseudogene segment. The CDR3 consists of 15 residues. The DNA of the CDR3 is TGTGCCAGCAGCAAGAAACTACAGGGGAAGGATGGCTACACCTTC. As protein: CASSKKLQGKDGYTF.

The table lists this clone with a few counts. V and J are TRBV20-1 and TRBJ2-3; the D is unclear. The V end was cut by 3 bases, the J end by 4 bases, with 17 bases between. Germline V gene sequence: CDR1 DFQATT, CDR2 SNEGSKA (reference sequence). CDR3 length: 15 residues. The CDR3 coding sequence is TGCAGTGCTAGTAGGTCTAGTCCATTTCCAGATACGCAGTATTTT. It specifies CSASRSSPFPDTQYF.

The gene calls are TRBV19 and TRBJ2-3; no clear D. Germline CDR1 LNHDA, CDR2 SQIVND (reference sequence). Trimming removed 2 bases at V and 0 bases at J, with 9 bases between. The CDR3 has 15 residues. The CDR3 sequence is CASSILGRSTDTQYF. In DNA form, the CDR3 reads TGTGCCAGTAGTATACTGGGCAGAAGCACAGATACGCAGTATTTT.

This clone was observed many times. The chain uses TRBV9 and TRBJ1-1; D is undetermined. Deletions cut 4 bases from V and 1 base from J, with 11 bases between. CDR1 and CDR2 from the germline V gene are SGDLS and YYNGEE. The CDR3 loop spans 14 amino acids. As DNA, the CDR3 is TGTGCCAGCAGCATCGAGGGAAGGAACACTGAAGCTTTCTTT. Residues: CASSIEGRNTEAFF. The full variable domain, rest sourced from reference TRBV9 and TRBJ1-1, is DSGVTQTPKHLITATGQRVTLRCSPRSGDLSVYWYQQSLDQGLQFLIQYYNGEERAKGNILERFSAQQFPDLHSELNLSSLELGDSALYFCASSIEGRNTEAFFGQGTRLTVV.

V is TRBV2 and J is TRBJ1-2; no definite D call. Trimming took 5 bases from V and 5 from J, leaving 12 bases between them. CDR1 is SNHLY, CDR2 FYNNEI, per germline. The CDR3 is made up of 13 amino acids. This CDR3 is CASSRDKKYGYTF. The DNA of the CDR3 is TGTGCCAGCAGTCGAGACAAGAAGTATGGCTACACCTTC.

The J gene is TRBJ2-7, the V gene TRBV14, with 8 bases fitting TRBD2. V shed 2 bases, J shed 3 bases, and the junction held 0 bases outside the gene matches. Germline V gene data show CDR1 as SGHDN and CDR2 as FVKESK. This CDR3 spans 13 amino acids. CDR3 sequence (DNA): TGTGCCAGCAGCCAACTAGCGGGCTACGAGCAGTACTTC. The encoded protein is CASSQLAGYEQYF.

This sequence joins TRBV7-9 and TRBJ1-2; a weak D match, TRBD1 (6 bases). CDR1 is SEHNR, CDR2 FQNEAQ, per germline (reference sequence). The CDR3 loop spans 17 amino acids. The V end lost 5 bases, the J end lost 3 bases, and 22 bases lay between the germline ends. The CDR3 DNA follows: TGTGCCAGCAGCCACACTAGGAGTAAAGGACAGCACTATGGCTACACCTTC. Its protein product is CASSHTRSKGQHYGYTF.

This clone has more than one count but fewer than ten. This chain connects TRBV28 to TRBJ2-2; 7 positions match TRBD1. The CDR3 runs to 15 residues. Trimming at V came to 10 bases and at J to 1 base, leaving 9 bases not matched to a gene. Germline CDR1 and CDR2: MDHEN and SYDVKM. The CDR3 region has the DNA TGTGCCACCAAGGGGCGACAGGGGAACACCGGGGAGCTGTTTTTT. Protein sequence: CATKGRQGNTGELFF.

The chain has TRBV6-5 and TRBJ1-1, with 8 bases fitting TRBD1. CDR3 size: 14 residues. Germline V CDR1 and CDR2: MNHEY, SVGAGI. After removal of 8 bases from V and 3 bases from J, the junction contained 8 bases not matched to a gene. The CDR3 region is CASGTRQGYTEAFF. The CDR3 DNA is TGTGCCAGCGGAACAAGACAGGGGTACACTGAAGCTTTCTTT.

This clone was observed once. This chain joins TRBV7-8 and TRBJ1-5; 7 positions match TRBD1. V was clipped by 1 base and J by 7 bases; unmatched bases: 13. The germline gives CDR1 SGHVS, CDR2 FQNEAQ. This CDR3 has 17 amino acids. The CDR3 here is CASSLERVQGGGQPQHF. The CDR3 DNA reads as TGTGCCAGCAGCTTAGAAAGAGTTCAAGGGGGCGGGCAGCCCCAGCATTTT.

The genes are TRBV15 and TRBJ1-1; D is uncertain. The germline V gene has CDR1 LNHNV and CDR2 YYDKDF (reference sequence). V was clipped by 4 bases and J by 0 bases, with 9 bases between them. The CDR3 loop spans 14 amino acids. CDR3 in DNA: TGTGCCACCAGCACCAGGCTAATGAACACTGAAGCTTTCTTT. Translated: CATSTRLMNTEAFF. The full variable domain, completed using reference TRBV15 and TRBJ1-1, is DAMVIQNPRYQVTQFGKPVTLSCSQTLNHNVMYWYQQKSSQAPKLLFHYYDKDFNNEADTPDNFQSRRPNTSFCFLDIRSPGLGDTAMYLCATSTRLMNTEAFFGQGTRLTVV.

V is TRBV6-1 and J is TRBJ1-6; D is possibly TRBD1 (5 bases). V shed 3 bases and J shed 6 bases, with 9 bases lying between them. There are 14 residues in the CDR3. Germline loops: CDR1 MNHNS, CDR2 SASEGT. The DNA of the CDR3 is TGTGCCAGCAGTGACCAGGGTAGTAATTCACCCCTCCACTTT. Translation gives CASSDQGSNSPLHF.

J is TRBJ2-3 and V is TRBV5-1, with TRBD2 matching 15 bases. The CDR3 consists of 15 residues. Germline assignment: CDR1 SGHRS and CDR2 YFSETQ. Unmatched junction bases numbered 2, after V lost 5 bases and J lost 4 bases. The CDR3 sequence is CASRGLAGGADTQYF. CDR3 bases: TGCGCCAGCAGGGGACTAGCGGGGGGAGCAGATACGCAGTATTTT.

V is TRBV13 and J is TRBJ2-2; D gene uncertain. Per germline, CDR1 PRHDT and CDR2 FYEKMQ (reference sequence). The germline V and J ends were trimmed by 0 bases and 0 bases, with 5 bases remaining between them. The CDR3 is 15 residues long. For the CDR3, the DNA is TGTGCCAGCAGCTTAGGGGGCCCGAACACCGGGGAGCTGTTTTTT. Translating it yields CASSLGGPNTGELFF.

This clone occurred a few times. This rearrangement joins TRBV7-9 to TRBJ1-2; 7 bases agree with TRBD1. The V segment lost 1 base and the J segment 3 bases; nucleotides outside the gene matches: 5. The CDR3 has 15 amino acids. Germline assignment: CDR1 SEHNR and CDR2 FQNEAQ (reference sequence). This CDR3 reads CASSLVGDRDYGYTF. CDR3 DNA sequence: TGTGCCAGCAGCTTAGTCGGGGACAGAGACTATGGCTACACCTTC.